This T cell receptor beta chain originates from a study of regulatory T cells in long-lasting Graves disease. The study's findings and limits: When disease was persistent, TRBV28, TRBJ1-2 and TRBJ2-5 were the favored segments.

Specified time point: newly diagnosed GD, antithyroid drugs for less than 3 months. From RNA extracted from PBMCs, the TCR library was made. Graves' disease diagnoses followed American Thyroid Association guidelines. Roughly 8.2-milliliter peripheral blood samples went into EDTA tubes. With respect to this clonotype: Its antigen remains unknown. One end of the junction fails to match germline, which may point to a read error.

The TCR beta library used iRepertoire HTBI primers with Arm-PCR amplification of CDR3. Each CDR3 protein is one row after TCRdb ran MiXCR on the multiplex PCR reads. The repertoire holds more than 450,000 distinct CDR3 sequences, around 12% seen once, with almost 9% in the top ten. Germline V CDR1 and CDR2: MNHNS, SASEGT. This CDR3 contains 18 residues. These data were also filed under a second study, of T cells in Graves' hyperthyroidism and ophthalmopathy.

The rearrangement uses TRBV6-1 and TRBJ2-3; 13 bases are shared with TRBD2. The sample here was peripheral blood mononuclear cells (PBMCs), taken at new diagnosis, from a patient treated with antithyroid drugs. This TCR came from a woman in her twenties or thirties with Graves disease. CDR3 in amino acids: CASSVTSGRAGFTDTQCF. CDR3 nucleotide sequence: TGTGCCAGCAGCGTAACTAGCGGGAGGGCCGGTTTCACAGATACGCAGTGTTTT.